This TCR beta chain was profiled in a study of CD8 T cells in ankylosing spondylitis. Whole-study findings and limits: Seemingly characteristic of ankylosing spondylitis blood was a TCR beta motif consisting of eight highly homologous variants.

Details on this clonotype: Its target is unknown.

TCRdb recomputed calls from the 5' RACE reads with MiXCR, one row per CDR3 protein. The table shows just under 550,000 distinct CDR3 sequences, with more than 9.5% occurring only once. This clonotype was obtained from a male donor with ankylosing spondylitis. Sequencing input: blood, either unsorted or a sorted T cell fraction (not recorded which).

CDR3 sequence: CASSDLSVAKNIQYF. In DNA, the CDR3 is TGTGCCAGCAGTGATCTCAGTGTAGCCAAAAACATTCAGTACTTC. This chain joins TRBV2 and TRBJ2-4, with D uncertain. V was pared by 3 bases and J by 0 bases, with 9 bases between. CDR1 is SNHLY, CDR2 FYNNEI, per germline. The CDR3 loop spans 15 amino acids.